This is a list of T cell receptor beta chains from one sample in a study of blood T cell repertoires in COVID-19. Repertoires were generated with immunoSEQ multiplex PCR, while TCRdb's copy carries only in-frame clones and drops some. Here the sample spans 25,000 to 35,000 clones, 75% to 90% being singletons. The source material was peripheral blood. The receptors stem from a human donor in a cohort sampled during active COVID-19. CDR3s include the opening cysteine and the closing phenylalanine or tryptophan. D genes are given only for firm matches. The size entry is marked missing in some rows and otherwise reads once, few, many or a size class.

TRBJ2-5 NA TRBV7-2 NA CASSLPMGTETQYF TGTGCCAGCAGCTTACCTATGGGCACTGAGACCCAGTACTTC
TRBJ2-1 NA TRBV6-1 NA CASSELSIQVNEQFF TGTGCCAGCAGTGAATTGTCAATACAAGTGAATGAGCAGTTCTTC
TRBJ2-5 TRBD2 TRBV19 NA CASSMRTSGSETQYF TGTGCCAGTAGTATGAGGACTAGCGGGAGCGAGACCCAGTACTTC
TRBJ1-1 NA TRBV7-9 NA CASSRGWDTEAFF TGTGCCAGCTCTAGGGGGTGGGACACTGAAGCTTTCTTT
TRBJ1-3 NA TRBV9 NA CASSVDGAGNTIYF TGTGCCAGCAGCGTAGACGGGGCTGGAAACACCATATATTTT
TRBJ2-1 TRBD2 TRBV19 NA CASSTPGLAGYEQFF TGTGCCAGTAGTACTCCCGGACTAGCGGGATATGAGCAGTTCTTC
TRBJ2-5 TRBD2 TRBV5-1 NA CASSLGASGETQYF TGCGCCAGCAGCTTGGGGGCTAGCGGAGAGACCCAGTACTTC
TRBJ2-7 TRBD1 TRBV29-1 NA CSVEGQGEGQYF TGCAGCGTGGAGGGACAGGGGGAAGGACAGTACTTC
TRBJ2-7 NA TRBV27 NA CASSLGAVGAYEQYF TGTGCCAGCAGTTTAGGAGCAGTCGGGGCCTACGAGCAGTACTTC
TRBJ1-3 NA TRBV15 NA CATSRDRNTIYF TGTGCCACCAGCAGAGATAGAAACACCATATATTTT
TRBJ2-5 NA TRBV19 NA CASSRVSQETQYF TGTGCCAGTAGCAGGGTAAGCCAAGAGACCCAGTACTTC
TRBJ1-2 TRBD1 TRBV10-3 few CAISEPGTVHGYTF TGTGCCATCAGTGAGCCGGGGACAGTTCATGGCTACACCTTC
TRBJ2-7 TRBD2 TRBV19 NA CASSIRASGTSSYEQYF TGTGCCAGTAGTATCCGGGCTAGCGGGACGAGCTCCTACGAGCAGTACTTC
TRBJ2-7 TRBD1 TRBV18 NA CASSPRQGFYEQYF TGTGCCAGCTCACCGCGACAGGGTTTCTACGAGCAGTACTTC
TRBJ2-1 NA TRBV5-1 NA CASSLGANYNEQFF TGCGCCAGCAGCTTGGGGGCCAACTACAATGAGCAGTTCTTC
TRBJ2-7 TRBD2 TRBV11-2 once CASSLVSAGGFGEQYF TGTGCCAGCAGCTTAGTGTCCGCGGGGGGATTTGGGGAGCAGTACTTC
TRBJ2-3 TRBD2 TRBV24-1 NA CATSAPTSGGSTDTQYF TGTGCCACCAGTGCCCCGACTAGCGGGGGGAGCACAGATACGCAGTATTTT
TRBJ2-7 TRBD2 TRBV5-5 NA CASRSGLAASYEQYF TGTGCCAGCAGATCGGGACTAGCGGCATCCTACGAGCAGTACTTC
TRBJ2-5 NA TRBV6-1 NA CASSEFRGSYQETQYF TGTGCCAGCAGTGAATTTAGAGGGAGTTACCAAGAGACCCAGTACTTC
TRBJ2-5 TRBD1 TRBV6-5 once CAARQGVYQETQYF TGTGCCGCACGACAGGGGGTATACCAAGAGACCCAGTACTTC
TRBJ2-7 TRBD1 TRBV5-1 NA CASSGPGQGSYEQYF TGCGCCAGCAGCGGACCGGGACAGGGGTCCTACGAGCAGTACTTC
TRBJ2-7 TRBD2 TRBV15 NA CATSLDGTSGYEQYF TGTGCCACCAGTCTTGATGGGACTAGCGGTTACGAGCAGTACTTC
TRBJ1-4 NA TRBV6-2/TRBV6-3 NA CASGLAGAEKLFF TGTGCCAGCGGCCTGGCAGGGGCTGAAAAACTGTTTTTT
TRBJ1-1 NA TRBV2 NA CASSWTENTEAFF TGTGCCAGCAGTTGGACAGAGAACACTGAAGCTTTCTTT